Each of the 7 T cell receptor beta chains below was sequenced from the same sample in a study of cytomegalovirus exposure and HLA in healthy donors. The PCR contained 60 Vbeta and 13 Jbeta primers. Produced via immunoSEQ multiplex PCR; TCRdb's table is partial and in-frame only. The sample shows over 150,000 clones, over 75% of them seen only once. Sequencing input: PBMCs. The receptors derive from a girl under two years old in good health and CMV-seronegative.

This chain links TRBV29-1 with TRBJ2-1; TRBD2 matches at 7 bases. J was trimmed by 6 bases and V by 1 base; bases with no gene match: 9. The CDR3 length is 15 residues. CDR1 SQVTM and CDR2 ANQGSEA come from the germline V gene. The CDR3 DNA reads as TGCAGCGTTGAAGGAGAGTCCGGGACTACCAATGAGCAGTTCTTC. Its protein product is CSVEGESGTTNEQFF.

The V call is TRBV19, the J call TRBJ1-5; D possibly corresponds to TRBD1 (6 bases). V gave up 2 bases and J gave up 7 bases, with 12 bases separating them. Germline lookup yields CDR1 LNHDA and CDR2 SQIVND (reference sequence). This CDR3 contains 14 residues. CDR3 residues: CASSISRGRQPQHF. CDR3 sequence (DNA): TGTGCCAGTAGTATAAGCAGGGGAAGGCAGCCCCAGCATTTT. Supplemented by reference TRBV19 and TRBJ1-5, the full variable domain reads DGGITQSPKYLFRKEGQNVTLSCEQNLNHDAMYWYRQDPGQGLRLIYYSQIVNDFQKGDIAEGYSVSREKKESFPLTVTSAQKNPTAFYLCASSISRGRQPQHFGDGTRLSIL.

In this sample, this clone turned up once. The J gene is TRBJ2-2, the V gene TRBV7-3; D is perhaps TRBD2 (5 bases). V lost 2 bases and J lost 5, with 12 bases in between. Germline V gene data show CDR1 as SGHTA and CDR2 as FQGTGA. The CDR3 is 15 residues long. Here the CDR3 DNA reads TGTGCCAGCAGCTTAGGGCTGCTAGCAACCGGGGAGCTGTTTTTT. It encodes CASSLGLLATGELFF.

The chain uses TRBV9 and TRBJ2-3; perhaps TRBD1 as D (5 bases). Per germline, CDR1 SGDLS and CDR2 YYNGEE. This CDR3 has 15 amino acids. V was clipped by 0 bases and J by 3 bases, with 11 bases between them. The CDR3 reads CASSVGGFGTDTQYF. Written as DNA, the CDR3 is TGTGCCAGCAGCGTAGGGGGCTTTGGAACAGATACGCAGTATTTT.

This clone was recorded only once. V gene TRBV11-2 combines with J gene TRBJ2-5, with D possibly matching TRBD2 (6 bases). CDR1 and CDR2 from the germline V gene are SGHAT and FQNNGV. V was shortened by 5 bases and J by 6 bases, with 16 bases between the two germline ends. This CDR3 region has 14 residues. Here the CDR3 DNA reads TGTGCCAGCAGCCCCCTGAGCGGGCGACAGACCCAGTACTTC. This codes for CASSPLSGRQTQYF.

J is TRBJ2-2 and V is TRBV29-1, with 7 bases fitting TRBD2. The CDR3 spans 13 residues. J was trimmed by 7 bases and V by 6 bases; bases with no gene match: 8. CDR1 is SQVTM, CDR2 ANQGSEA, per germline. The CDR3 DNA reads as TGCAGCGTCCACCCCGGCGGGGGCGGGGAGCTGTTTTTT. Its translation: CSVHPGGGGELFF.

The chain recombines TRBV27 with TRBJ2-7, with TRBD2 identical over 9 bases. The CDR3 is 15 amino acids. V shed 7 bases and J 2 bases; nucleotides not matched to a gene: 9. Per the germline V gene, CDR1 is MNHEY and CDR2 is SMNVEV (reference sequence). The CDR3 DNA reads as TGTGCCAGCACGACCTCACTAGCGGGTACCTACGAGCAGTACTTC. It specifies CASTTSLAGTYEQYF.